This T cell receptor beta chain stems from a study of T-cell memory formation after mild COVID-19. Details on this clonotype: The antigen is undetermined.

General observations from the study: Later expanders leaned CD4+, whereas day 15 to 85 contracting clones were balanced CD4/CD8. CD4+ contracting clones were mainly CM and EM; CD8+ ones, EMRA.

TCRdb redid the calling of the 5' RACE reads with MiXCR, one entry per CDR3 protein. The profile covers just under 50,000 distinct CDR3 sequences, with about 12% appearing a single time and 24% taken by the ten largest. V lost 9 bases and J lost 6, with 17 bases in between. CDR1 and CDR2 (germline): MGHDK, SYGVNS. The CDR3 contains 13 residues. This chain uses TRBV25-1 with TRBJ1-2; weak D call: TRBD1 (5 bases). The source of this sequence is a man between 18 and 35 years old who had mild COVID-19 (a few samples of this study predate the infection). Cell type and time point are not known. The specimen was PBMCs or a T cell subset sorted from them (not recorded which). CDR3 protein: CASSISDRDGYTF. The CDR3 DNA sequence: TGTGCCAGTTCAATCTCTGACAGAGATGGCTACACCTTC.